This T cell receptor beta chain was found in a study of blood T cell repertoires in COVID-19. CDR3 length: 15 residues. Germline V gives CDR1 LNHDA, CDR2 SQIVND (reference sequence). Trimming took 2 bases from V and 0 from J, leaving 10 bases between them. Across 20 to 25 US areas, participants ranged in age from roughly 18 to 95 years. Clinical history as reported by participants underpinned cohort assignment. The study counted Cohort 3 donors as recovered given two negative PCRs, clearance, or symptom resolution. Original analysis: It was from reference gene primer amplification that nucleated cell counts were estimated. TCRdb's table, derived via immunoSEQ multiplex PCR, lists solely in-frame clones and lacks some. V, J and clone size are taken as reported in that table, and D and trimming were inferred from the DNA itself. The data contain 140,000 or so clones, about 90% of them singletons.

V usage is TRBV19 and J usage is TRBJ2-5; no reliable D call. Sequences were obtained from PBMCs or T cells enriched from blood (not recorded which). The clonotype originates from a man aged 55 to 70 who had recovered from COVID-19. The CDR3 protein is CASSIIPQYQETQYF. For the CDR3, the DNA is TGTGCCAGTAGTATAATCCCTCAGTACCAAGAGACCCAGTACTTC.